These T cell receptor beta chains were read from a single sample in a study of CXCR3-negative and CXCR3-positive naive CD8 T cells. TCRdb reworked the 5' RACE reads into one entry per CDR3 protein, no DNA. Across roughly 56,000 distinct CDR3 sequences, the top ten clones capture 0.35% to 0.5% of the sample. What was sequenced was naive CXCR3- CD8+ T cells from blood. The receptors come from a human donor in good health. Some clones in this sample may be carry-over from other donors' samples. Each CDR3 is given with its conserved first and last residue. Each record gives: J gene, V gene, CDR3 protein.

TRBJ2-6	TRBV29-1	CSVLSWDRVAGANVLTF
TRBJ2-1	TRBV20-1	CSAPQRVAGNGLYNEQFF
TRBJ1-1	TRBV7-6	CASSKVTGGSLEAFF
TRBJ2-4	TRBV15	CATSRDRSEPPGKNDIQYF
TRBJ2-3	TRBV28	CASSLLQGGTDTQYF
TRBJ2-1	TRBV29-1	CSVFPRRQGEISVDEQFF
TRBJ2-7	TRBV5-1	CASSLGGGRSYEQYF
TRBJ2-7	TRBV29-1	CSVDGGPYEQYF
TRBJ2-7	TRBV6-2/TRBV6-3	CASSRIPGRSPYEQYF
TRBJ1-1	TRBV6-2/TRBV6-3	CASSYEGASTEAFF
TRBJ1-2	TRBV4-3	CASSQDWGTGNYGYTF
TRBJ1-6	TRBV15	CATSLDRGNNSPLHF
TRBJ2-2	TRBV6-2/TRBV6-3	CAIRDRGTAGELFF
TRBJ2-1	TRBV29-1	CSVDREGRNEQFF
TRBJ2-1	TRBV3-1	CASSQERGLAPDEQFF
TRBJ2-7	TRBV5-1	CASSFEGLTYEQYF
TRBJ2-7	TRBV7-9	CASTEGHEQYF
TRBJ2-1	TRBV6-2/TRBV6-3	CASSYSSYNEQFF
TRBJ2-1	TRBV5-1	CASSLRGGHNEQFF
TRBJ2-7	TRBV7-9	CASSPTPGQDEQYF
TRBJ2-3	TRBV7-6	CASSLPSGLEAGTSTDTQYF
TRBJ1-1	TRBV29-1	CSVESSSDRGYEAFF
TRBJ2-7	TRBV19	CASSPFSPGLLNYEQYF
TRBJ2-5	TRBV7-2	CASSLWGIQETQYF
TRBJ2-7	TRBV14	CASSHPGTGDYEQYF
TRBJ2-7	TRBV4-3	CASSQDPGQGSYEQYF
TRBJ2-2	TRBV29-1	CSVGIWGATGELFF
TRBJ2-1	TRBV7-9	CASSRGLAAYNEQFF
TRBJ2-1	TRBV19	CASRPGANEQFF
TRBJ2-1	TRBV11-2	CASSFTAEQFF
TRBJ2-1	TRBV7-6	CASSLVGPTALAGSNDEQFF
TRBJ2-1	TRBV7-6	CASSLGPGLPNEQFF
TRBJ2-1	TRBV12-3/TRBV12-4	CASSEVAGGSYNEQFF
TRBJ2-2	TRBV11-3	CASSAKQGAGTGELFF
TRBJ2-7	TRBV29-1	CSVNRDSSYEQYF
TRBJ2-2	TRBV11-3	CASSSRGGRRENTGELFF
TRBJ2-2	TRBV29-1	CSALGPSTGELFF
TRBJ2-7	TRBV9	CASSAGGEASYEQYF
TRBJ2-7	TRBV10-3	CAIMRSDGSYEQYF
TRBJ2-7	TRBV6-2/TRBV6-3	CASSAPYEQYF
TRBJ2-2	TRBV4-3	CASSQGLAGGTGELFF
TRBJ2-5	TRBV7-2	CASSAKTWALTQETQYF
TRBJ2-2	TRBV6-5	CASSLPGQHGELFF
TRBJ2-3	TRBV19	CASSRGQGLSPDTQYF
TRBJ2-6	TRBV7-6	CASSLWLDQTFSGANVLTF
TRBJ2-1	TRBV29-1	CSVGRASSYNEQFF
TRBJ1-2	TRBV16	CASSQLAANYGYTF
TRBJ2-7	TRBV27	CASRGRAGGAYEQYF
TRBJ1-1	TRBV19	CASSPRDRGRFTEAFF
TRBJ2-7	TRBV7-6	CASTPGPAYEQYF
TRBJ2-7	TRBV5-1	CTSSSMGARTYEQYF
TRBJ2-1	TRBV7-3	CASSSGHQDVNEQFF